This T cell receptor beta chain appears in the sequencing data of a study of blood T cell repertoires in COVID-19. The CDR3 is 18 residues long. Trimming took 0 bases from V and 8 from J; bases not matched to a gene: 12. CDR1 LGHNA and CDR2 YSLEER come from the germline V gene. As originally analysed: Cell counts per sample came from amplifying reference gene primers. Method: immunoSEQ multiplex PCR; TCRdb's copy keeps in-frame clones and lacks some. The DNA gave D and trimming, while V, J and clone size come from that table. The table has some 70,000 clones, about 85% seen once. Sequenced material: peripheral blood. The receptor was derived from an elderly man with acute or convalescent COVID-19. The V gene is TRBV4-3, the J gene TRBJ2-1; 11 bases line up with TRBD2. This CDR3 reads CASSQEKGLAGGAYEQFF. CDR3 DNA sequence: TGCGCCAGCAGCCAAGAAAAAGGTTTAGCGGGAGGGGCCTATGAGCAGTTCTTC.